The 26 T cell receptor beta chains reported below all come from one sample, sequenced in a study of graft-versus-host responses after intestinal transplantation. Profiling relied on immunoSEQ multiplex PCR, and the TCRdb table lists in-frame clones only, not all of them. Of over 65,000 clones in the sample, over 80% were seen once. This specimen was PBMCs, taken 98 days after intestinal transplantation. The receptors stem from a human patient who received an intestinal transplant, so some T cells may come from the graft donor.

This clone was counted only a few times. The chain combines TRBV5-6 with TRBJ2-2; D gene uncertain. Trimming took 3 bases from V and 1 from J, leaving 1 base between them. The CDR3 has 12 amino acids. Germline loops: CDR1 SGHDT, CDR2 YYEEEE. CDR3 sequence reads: CASSWNTGELFF. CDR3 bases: TGTGCCAGCAGCTGGAACACCGGGGAGCTGTTTTTT.

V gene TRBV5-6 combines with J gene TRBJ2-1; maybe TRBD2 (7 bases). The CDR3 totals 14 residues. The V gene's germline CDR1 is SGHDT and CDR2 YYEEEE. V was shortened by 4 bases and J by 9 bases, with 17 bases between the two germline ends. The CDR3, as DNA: TGTGCCAGCAGCCCAGGGAGGGGGTGGGGTGAGCAGTTCTTC. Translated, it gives CASSPGRGWGEQFF. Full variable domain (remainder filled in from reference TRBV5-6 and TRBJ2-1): DAGVTQSPTHLIKTRGQQVTLRCSPKSGHDTVSWYQQALGQGPQFIFQYYEEEERQRGNFPDRFSGHQFPNYSSELNVNALLLGDSALYLCASSPGRGWGEQFFGPGTRLTVL.

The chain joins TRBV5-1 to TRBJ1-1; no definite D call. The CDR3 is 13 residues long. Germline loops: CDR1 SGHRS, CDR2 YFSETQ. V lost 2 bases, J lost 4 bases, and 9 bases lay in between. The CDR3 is CASSFAGFTEAFF. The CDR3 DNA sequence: TGCGCCAGCAGCTTTGCCGGGTTCACTGAAGCTTTCTTT.

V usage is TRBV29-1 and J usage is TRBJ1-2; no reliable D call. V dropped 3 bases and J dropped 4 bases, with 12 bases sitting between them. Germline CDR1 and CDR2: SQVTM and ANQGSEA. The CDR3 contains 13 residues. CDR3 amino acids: CSVDSTGGYGYTF. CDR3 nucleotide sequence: TGCAGCGTTGATAGCACCGGCGGCTATGGCTACACCTTC.

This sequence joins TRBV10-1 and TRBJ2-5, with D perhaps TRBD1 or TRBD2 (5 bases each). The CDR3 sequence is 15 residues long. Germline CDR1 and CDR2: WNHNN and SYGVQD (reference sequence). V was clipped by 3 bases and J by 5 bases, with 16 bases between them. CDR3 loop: CASSDVRGERETQYF. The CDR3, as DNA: TGCGCCAGCAGTGACGTTAGAGGGGAGAGGGAGACCCAGTACTTC.

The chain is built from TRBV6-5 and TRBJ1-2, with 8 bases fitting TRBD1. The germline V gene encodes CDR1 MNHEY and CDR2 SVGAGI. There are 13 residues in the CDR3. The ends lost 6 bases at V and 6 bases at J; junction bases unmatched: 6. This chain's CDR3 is CASSPGGNHGYTF. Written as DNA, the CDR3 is TGTGCCAGCAGCCCAGGGGGCAACCATGGCTACACCTTC.

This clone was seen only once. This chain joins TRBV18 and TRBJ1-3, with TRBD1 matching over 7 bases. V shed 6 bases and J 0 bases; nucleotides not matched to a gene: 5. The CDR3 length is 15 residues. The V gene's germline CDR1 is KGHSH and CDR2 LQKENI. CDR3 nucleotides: TGTGCCAGCTCGCTTGACAGGGCCTCTGGAAACACCATATATTTT. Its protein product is CASSLDRASGNTIYF.

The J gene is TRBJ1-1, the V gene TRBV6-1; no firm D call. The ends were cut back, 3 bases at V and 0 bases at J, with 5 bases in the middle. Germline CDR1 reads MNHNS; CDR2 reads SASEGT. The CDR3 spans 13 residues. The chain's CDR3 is CASSDGVNTEAFF. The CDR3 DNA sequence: TGTGCCAGCAGTGACGGGGTGAACACTGAAGCTTTCTTT.

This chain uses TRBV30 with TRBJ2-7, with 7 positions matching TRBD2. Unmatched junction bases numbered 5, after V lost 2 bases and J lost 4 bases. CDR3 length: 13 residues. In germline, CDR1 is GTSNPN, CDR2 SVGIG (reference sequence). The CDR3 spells CAWSPGGGYEQYF. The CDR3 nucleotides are TGTGCCTGGAGTCCGGGAGGCGGGTACGAGCAGTACTTC.

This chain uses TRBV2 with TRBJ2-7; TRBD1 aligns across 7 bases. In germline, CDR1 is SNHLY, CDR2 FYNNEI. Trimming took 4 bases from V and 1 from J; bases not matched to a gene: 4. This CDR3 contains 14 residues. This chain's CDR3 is CASSVRDSSYEQYF. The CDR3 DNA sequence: TGTGCCAGCAGTGTCAGGGACAGTTCCTACGAGCAGTACTTC.

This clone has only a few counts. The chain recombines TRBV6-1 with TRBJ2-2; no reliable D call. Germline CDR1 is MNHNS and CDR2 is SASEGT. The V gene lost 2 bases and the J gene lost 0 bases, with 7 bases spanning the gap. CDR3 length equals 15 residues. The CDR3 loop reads CASSETTSNTGELFF. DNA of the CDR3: TGTGCCAGCAGTGAAACCACTTCGAACACCGGGGAGCTGTTTTTT.

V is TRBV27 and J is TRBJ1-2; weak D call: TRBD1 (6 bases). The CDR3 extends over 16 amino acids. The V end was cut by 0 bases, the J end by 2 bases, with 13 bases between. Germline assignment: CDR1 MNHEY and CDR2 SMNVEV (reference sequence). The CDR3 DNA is TGTGCCAGCAGTTTATCCCCCGAACAGGGAAACTATGGCTACACCTTC. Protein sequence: CASSLSPEQGNYGYTF.

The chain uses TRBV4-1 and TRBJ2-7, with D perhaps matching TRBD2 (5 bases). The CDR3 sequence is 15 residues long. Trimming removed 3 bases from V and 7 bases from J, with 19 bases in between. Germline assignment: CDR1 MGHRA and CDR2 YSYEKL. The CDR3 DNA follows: TGCGCCAGCAGCCATCTGCTAGCCTCGGTGGGGGAGCAGTACTTC. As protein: CASSHLLASVGEQYF.

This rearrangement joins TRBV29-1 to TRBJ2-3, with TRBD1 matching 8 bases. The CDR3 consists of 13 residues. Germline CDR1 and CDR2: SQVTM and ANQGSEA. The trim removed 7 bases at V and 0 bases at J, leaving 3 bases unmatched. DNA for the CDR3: TGCAGCGCGGACAGGGCAAGCACAGATACGCAGTATTTT. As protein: CSADRASTDTQYF.

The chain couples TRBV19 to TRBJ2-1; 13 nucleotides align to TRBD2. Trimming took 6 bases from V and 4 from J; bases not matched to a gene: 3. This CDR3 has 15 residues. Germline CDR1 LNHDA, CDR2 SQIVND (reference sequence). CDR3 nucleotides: TGTGCCAGTAGCCGGACTAGCGGGAGTTACAATGAGCAGTTCTTC. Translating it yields CASSRTSGSYNEQFF.

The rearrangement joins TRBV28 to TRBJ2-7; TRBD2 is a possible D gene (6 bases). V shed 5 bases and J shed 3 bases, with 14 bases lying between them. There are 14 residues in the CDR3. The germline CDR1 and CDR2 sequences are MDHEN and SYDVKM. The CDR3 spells CASSDPGEFYEQYF. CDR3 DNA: TGTGCCAGCAGTGACCCGGGGGAATTCTACGAGCAGTACTTC.

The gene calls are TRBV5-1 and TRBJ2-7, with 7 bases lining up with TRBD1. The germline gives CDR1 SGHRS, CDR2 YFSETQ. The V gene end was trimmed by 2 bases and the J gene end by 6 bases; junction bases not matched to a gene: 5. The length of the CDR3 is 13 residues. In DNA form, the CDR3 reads TGCGCCAGCAGCTTCCGACAGGGACCCGAGCAGTACTTC. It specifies CASSFRQGPEQYF.

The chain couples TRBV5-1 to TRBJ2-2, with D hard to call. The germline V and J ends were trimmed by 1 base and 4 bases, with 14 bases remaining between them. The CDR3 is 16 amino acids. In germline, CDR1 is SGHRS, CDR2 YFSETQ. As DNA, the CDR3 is TGCGCCAGCAGCTTGTCTCAGGCAGGAATCACCGGGGAGCTGTTTTTT. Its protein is CASSLSQAGITGELFF.

CDR3 amino acids: CASSKPFFNYGYTF. CDR3 in DNA: TGTGCCAGCAGCAAACCGTTCTTTAACTATGGCTACACCTTC. The chain uses TRBV21-1 and TRBJ1-2. TRBV21-1 is designated a pseudogene. This CDR3 contains 14 residues.

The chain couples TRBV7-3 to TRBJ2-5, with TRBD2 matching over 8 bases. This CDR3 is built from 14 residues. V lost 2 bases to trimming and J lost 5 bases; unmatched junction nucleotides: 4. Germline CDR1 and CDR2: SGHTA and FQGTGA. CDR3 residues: CASSLRGGSETQYF. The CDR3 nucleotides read TGTGCCAGCAGCTTACGGGGGGGCAGCGAGACCCAGTACTTC.

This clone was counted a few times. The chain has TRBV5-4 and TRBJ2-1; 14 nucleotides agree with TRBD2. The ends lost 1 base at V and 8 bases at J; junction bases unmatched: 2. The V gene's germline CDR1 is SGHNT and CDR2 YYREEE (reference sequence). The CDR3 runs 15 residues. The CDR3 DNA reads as TGTGCCAGCAGCTTGCCGGGACTAGCGGGAGATGAGCAGTTCTTC. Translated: CASSLPGLAGDEQFF.

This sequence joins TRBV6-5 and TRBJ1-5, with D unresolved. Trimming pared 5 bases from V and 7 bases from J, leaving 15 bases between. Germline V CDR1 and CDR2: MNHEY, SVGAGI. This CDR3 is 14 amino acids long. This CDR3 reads CASSEVEGPQPQHF. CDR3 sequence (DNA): TGTGCCAGCAGTGAGGTTGAAGGACCCCAGCCCCAGCATTTT.

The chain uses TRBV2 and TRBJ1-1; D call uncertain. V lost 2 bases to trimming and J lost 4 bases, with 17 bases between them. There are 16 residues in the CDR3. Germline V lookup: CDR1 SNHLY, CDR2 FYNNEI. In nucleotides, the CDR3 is TGTGCCAGCAGTGAAAATGGGGAGTGGGTGGCCACTGAAGCTTTCTTT. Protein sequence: CASSENGEWVATEAFF.

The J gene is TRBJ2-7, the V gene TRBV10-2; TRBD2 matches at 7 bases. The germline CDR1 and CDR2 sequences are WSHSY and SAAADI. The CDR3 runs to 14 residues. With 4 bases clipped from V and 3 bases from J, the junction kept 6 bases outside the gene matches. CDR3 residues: CASSGSGRNYEQYF. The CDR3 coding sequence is TGCGCCAGCAGTGGTAGCGGGCGGAACTACGAGCAGTACTTC.

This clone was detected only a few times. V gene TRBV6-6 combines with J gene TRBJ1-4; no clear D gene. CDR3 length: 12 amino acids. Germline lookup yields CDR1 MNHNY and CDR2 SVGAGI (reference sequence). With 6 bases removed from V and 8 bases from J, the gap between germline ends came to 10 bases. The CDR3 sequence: CASRGVEEKLFF. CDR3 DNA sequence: TGTGCCAGCAGGGGAGTGGAGGAAAAACTGTTTTTT.

CDR3 sequence (DNA): TGTGCCAGCAGTTCGAAGGGACGGACACAAGAGACCCAGTACTTC. It encodes CASSSKGRTQETQYF. The chain is built from TRBV27 and TRBJ2-5, with D possibly being TRBD1 or TRBD2 (5 bases each). Per the germline V gene, CDR1 is MNHEY and CDR2 is SMNVEV (reference sequence). Trimming shortened V by 4 bases and J by 2 bases, and 14 bases separated the two germline ends. The CDR3 has 15 amino acids.